Presented here are 12 T cell receptor beta chains from one specimen sequenced in a study of blood T cell repertoires in COVID-19. Data came from immunoSEQ multiplex PCR; TCRdb stores just in-frame clones and leaves some out. The table includes about 59,000 clones, roughly 87% detected once. The sample taken for sequencing was peripheral blood. These receptors all come from a man older than 75 in a cohort sampled during active COVID-19.

This clone has a single count. The rearrangement links TRBV19 to TRBJ2-1; 12 nucleotides match TRBD2. The germline V gene encodes CDR1 LNHDA and CDR2 SQIVND (reference sequence). The CDR3 runs 16 residues. Germline trimming cut 9 bases from V and 4 bases from J; bases unmatched to any gene: 10. The CDR3 region is CASNRLAGERYNEQFF. DNA for the CDR3: TGTGCCAGCAATCGACTAGCGGGAGAGCGATACAATGAGCAGTTCTTC.

The chain joins TRBV11-2 to TRBJ1-2; 9 bases line up with TRBD1. Germline lookup yields CDR1 SGHAT and CDR2 FQNNGV. J was trimmed by 2 bases and V by 2 bases; bases with no gene match: 3. CDR3 size: 15 residues. The CDR3 spells CASSLSGTGNYGYTF. CDR3 DNA sequence: TGTGCCAGCAGCTTATCCGGGACAGGGAACTATGGCTACACCTTC.

The chain uses TRBV6-6 and TRBJ2-3; no clear D. Looked up from germline, CDR1 is MNHNY and CDR2 is SVGAGI (reference sequence). With 5 bases removed from V and 4 bases from J, the gap between germline ends came to 7 bases. The CDR3 is made up of 12 amino acids. CDR3 DNA: TGTGCCAGCAGTGAGACTGCAGATACGCAGTATTTT. This encodes CASSETADTQYF.

The chain joins TRBV11-1 to TRBJ2-1, with D unclear. This CDR3 spans 13 amino acids. V dropped 5 bases and J dropped 6 bases, with 11 bases sitting between them. CDR1 is SGHAT and CDR2 is FQDESV in the germline V gene (reference sequence). CDR3 DNA sequence: TGTGCCAGCAGCCTTCTACGCGCCAATGAGCAGTTCTTC. Amino acid sequence: CASSLLRANEQFF.

The chain combines TRBV11-2 with TRBJ2-3, with D possibly matching TRBD2 (6 bases). CDR1 and CDR2 from the germline V gene are SGHAT and FQNNGV. V was pared by 8 bases and J by 4 bases, with 13 bases between. CDR3 size: 13 residues. CDR3 nucleotide sequence: TGTGCCAGCCGCCGGGGGAGCCCAGATACGCAGTATTTT. The encoded protein is CASRRGSPDTQYF.

V gene TRBV6-6 combines with J gene TRBJ2-7, with TRBD1 matching over 9 bases. J gave up 6 bases and V 4 bases, and 7 bases lay outside the gene matches. This CDR3 contains 14 residues. From germline, CDR1 is MNHNY and CDR2 SVGAGI (reference sequence). As DNA, the CDR3 is TGTGCCAGCAGTTTAGGACAGGGGTTGGTCGAGCAGTACTTC. It encodes CASSLGQGLVEQYF.

The chain is built from TRBV19 and TRBJ1-2; 7 bases line up with TRBD1. The CDR3 covers 17 residues. J lost 6 bases, V lost 1 base, and 14 bases had no gene match. Germline CDR1 reads LNHDA; CDR2 reads SQIVND (reference sequence). CDR3 sequence: CASSIGTGVPFGDGYTF. For the CDR3, the DNA is TGTGCCAGTAGTATAGGTACAGGGGTCCCCTTTGGGGATGGCTACACCTTC.

The genes are TRBV11-2 and TRBJ2-1, with D tentatively TRBD1 (6 bases). V lost 5 bases to trimming and J lost 6 bases, with 11 bases between them. Germline assignment: CDR1 SGHAT and CDR2 FQNNGV. The CDR3 has 13 amino acids. The CDR3 loop reads CASSPIGGNEQFF. CDR3 coding DNA: TGTGCCAGCAGCCCAATAGGGGGCAATGAGCAGTTCTTC.

This clone was observed a single time. J is TRBJ1-4 and V is TRBV30, with D possibly TRBD1 on 5 matching bases. V lost 0 bases, J lost 4 bases, and 12 bases lay in between. This CDR3 spans 15 amino acids. From germline, CDR1 is GTSNPN and CDR2 SVGIG (reference sequence). The CDR3 region is CAWSVGAGNNEKLFF. The CDR3 DNA is TGTGCCTGGAGTGTAGGGGCAGGGAATAATGAAAAACTGTTTTTT.

V gene TRBV6-2 or TRBV6-3 combines with J gene TRBJ1-6, with D possibly TRBD1 on 5 matching bases. Trimming removed 5 bases from V and 4 bases from J, with 6 bases in between. The germline CDR1 and CDR2 sequences are MNHEY and SVGEGT. The CDR3 sequence is 13 residues long. The CDR3 DNA reads TGTGCCAGCAGTCGACAGTATAATTCACCCCTCCACTTT. Protein product: CASSRQYNSPLHF.

DNA of the CDR3: TGTGCCAGCAGCTTAGATTCTAGCACAGATACGCAGTATTTT. It specifies CASSLDSSTDTQYF. V and J are TRBV11-2 and TRBJ2-3; D is undetermined. The germline CDR1 and CDR2 sequences are SGHAT and FQNNGV. Trimming took 0 bases from V and 0 from J, leaving 4 bases between them. The CDR3 runs 14 residues.

CDR3 sequence reads: CASSFRVNTEAFF. In DNA form, the CDR3 reads TGTGCCAGCAGCTTCCGGGTTAACACTGAAGCTTTCTTT. The chain carries TRBV5-8 and TRBJ1-1, with unresolved D. V was trimmed by 2 bases and J by 2 bases, leaving 7 bases between them. Germline CDR1 and CDR2: SGHTS and YDEGEE. The CDR3 length is 13 residues.